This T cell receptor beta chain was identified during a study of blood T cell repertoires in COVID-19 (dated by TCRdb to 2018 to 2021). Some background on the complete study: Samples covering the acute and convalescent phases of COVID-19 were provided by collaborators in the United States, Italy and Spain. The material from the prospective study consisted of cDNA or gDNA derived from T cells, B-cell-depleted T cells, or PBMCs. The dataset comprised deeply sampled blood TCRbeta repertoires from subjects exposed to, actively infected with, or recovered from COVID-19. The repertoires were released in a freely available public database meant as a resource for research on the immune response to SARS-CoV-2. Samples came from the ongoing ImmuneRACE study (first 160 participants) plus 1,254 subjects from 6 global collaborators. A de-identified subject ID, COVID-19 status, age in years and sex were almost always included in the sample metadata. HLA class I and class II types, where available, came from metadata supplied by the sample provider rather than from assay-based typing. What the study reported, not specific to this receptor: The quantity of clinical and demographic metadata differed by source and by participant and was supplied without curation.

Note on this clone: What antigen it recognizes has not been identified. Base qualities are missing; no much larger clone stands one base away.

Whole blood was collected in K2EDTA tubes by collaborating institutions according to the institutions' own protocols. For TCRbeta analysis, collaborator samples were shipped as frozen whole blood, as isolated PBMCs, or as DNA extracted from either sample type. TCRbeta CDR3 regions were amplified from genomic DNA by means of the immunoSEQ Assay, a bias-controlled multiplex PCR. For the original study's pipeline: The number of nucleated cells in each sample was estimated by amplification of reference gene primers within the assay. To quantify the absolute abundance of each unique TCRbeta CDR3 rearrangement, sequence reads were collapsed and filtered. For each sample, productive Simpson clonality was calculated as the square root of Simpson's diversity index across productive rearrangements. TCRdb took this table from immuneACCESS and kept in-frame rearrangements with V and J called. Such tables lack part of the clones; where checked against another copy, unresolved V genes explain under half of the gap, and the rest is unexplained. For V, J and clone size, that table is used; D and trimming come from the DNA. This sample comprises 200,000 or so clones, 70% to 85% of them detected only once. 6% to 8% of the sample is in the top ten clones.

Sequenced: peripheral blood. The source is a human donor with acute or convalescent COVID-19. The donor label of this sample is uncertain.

CDR3 reads: CASSLGGGVTEAFF. In nucleotide form, the sequence is TGCGCCAGCAGCTTGGGTGGGGGGGTAACTGAAGCTTTCTTT. The rearranged chain carries TRBV5-1 and TRBJ1-1, and possibly TRBD1, on 5 matching bases. Reading the germline V gene gives CDR1 SGHRS and CDR2 YFSETQ. Counted from cysteine to phenylalanine, this CDR3 has 14 amino acids. Left in the record is the CDR3 DNA by itself, 42 bases read in frame from the first base. V was cut back by 0 bases and J by 5 bases, leaving a gap of 11 bases between them.